This T cell receptor beta chain emerged from a study of T cell repertoires in cytomegalovirus infection. This clonotype was counted only a few times. Its antigen is still unknown. V was clipped by 0 bases and J by 0 bases; unmatched bases: 6. This CDR3 is 19 amino acids long. Germline V CDR1 and CDR2: SGHVS, FNYEAQ. Overall study findings and caveats: Dominating the ex vivo response were HLA-C-restricted CMV-specific TCR beta clonotypes.

In TCRdb, the reads were re-called with MiXCR into one record per CDR3 protein. The sample holds 310,000 or so distinct CDR3 sequences, about 25% seen once. The V gene is TRBV7-6, the J gene TRBJ2-6; 9 bases fit TRBD2. The sequenced sample consisted of PBMCs. This sequence originates from a human donor in good health (CMV status not recorded). Some clones in this sample may be carry-over from other donors' samples. The CDR3 sequence is CASSLALLAGFSGANVLTF. The CDR3 nucleotides are TGTGCCAGCAGCTTAGCCTTACTAGCGGGTTTCTCTGGGGCCAACGTCCTGACTTTC. Supplemented by reference TRBV7-6 and TRBJ2-6, the full variable domain reads GAGVSQSPRYKVTKRGQDVALRCDPISGHVSLYWYRQALGQGPEFLTYFNYEAQQDKSGLPNDRFSAERPEGSISTLTIQRTEQRDSAMYRCASSLALLAGFSGANVLTFGAGSRLTVL.